The T cell receptor beta chain described here comes from a study of CD8 T cells in Susac syndrome. It was with random hexamers that roughly 0.5 to 1 ug RNA was reverse transcribed. Using its own MiXCR run on the immunoSEQ multiplex PCR reads, TCRdb lists one record per CDR3 protein. The table lists some 200,000 distinct CDR3 sequences, 95% of them singletons. Germline-derived CDR1 and CDR2 are SNHLY and FYNNEI. The CDR3 consists of 15 residues. Trimming cost V 0 bases and J 4 bases, with 12 bases left between them. The multiple sclerosis controls, all treatment-naive patients, had relapsing-remitting disease that was stable or active.

The sequence derives from a human donor with multiple sclerosis. Specimen: CD4+ T cells from PBMCs. V usage is TRBV2 and J usage is TRBJ1-1, with D possibly TRBD1 on 5 matching bases. DNA of the CDR3: TGTGCCAGCAGTGAAGCGGCAGGGCGGGGCACTGAAGCTTTCTTT. It is translated as CASSEAAGRGTEAFF. Supplemented by reference TRBV2 and TRBJ1-1, the full variable domain reads EPEVTQTPSHQVTQMGQEVILRCVPISNHLYFYWYRQILGQKVEFLVSFYNNEISEKSEIFDDQFSVERPDGSNFTLKIRSTKLEDSAMYFCASSEAAGRGTEAFFGQGTRLTVV.